The clone carrying this T cell receptor (beta chain) was detected ten times or more. Its specificity is not known. The TCR library protocol attached unique molecular identifiers to the individual cDNA molecules. TCRdb ran MiXCR on the 5' RACE reads and lists one entry per CDR3 protein. The sample includes approximately 29,000 distinct CDR3 sequences, 5.8% seen only once; the top ten take approximately 5.6%. The sample is drawn from a study of early T cells in non-severe SARS-CoV-2 infection. For the study at large: Sequencing input comprised bulk RNA from unsorted whole blood; chain pairing was not available. Findings and limits, study-wide: Anti-spike CD8 responses were favored by VDJdb matching, which missed private and CD4 specificities.

The origin of this receptor is an adult who was a healthcare worker with PCR-confirmed SARS-CoV-2 infection or an uninfected control (not recorded which). Source material: whole blood.

The CDR3 DNA reads TGTGCCAGCAGCCTCGGGACTAGCGGGATGGTTGGTGAGCAGTTCTTC. It yields the protein CASSLGTSGMVGEQFF. The V gene is TRBV7-6, the J gene TRBJ2-1, with 13 bases that match TRBD2. This CDR3 is 16 amino acids long. Germline trimming cut 5 bases from V and 9 bases from J; bases unmatched to any gene: 10. Germline V gene sequence: CDR1 SGHVS, CDR2 FNYEAQ.